This entry lists 8 T cell receptor beta chains sequenced from one sample in a study of tumor-infiltrating lymphocytes in primary liver carcinoma. For blood RNA, unsorted whole blood served as the source, and germline DNA was extracted too. Starting material of about 450 ng total RNA yielded TCR beta cDNA via a constant-region primer. Three nested multiplex PCR rounds, a slightly modified ARM-PCR method, built the TCR beta libraries. TRBV1-TRBV30 forward and Cbeta reverse primers drove the first two approximately 10-cycle rounds. Using its own MiXCR run on the multiplex PCR reads, TCRdb lists one record per CDR3 protein. The repertoire includes 180,000 or so distinct CDR3 sequences, roughly 60% of them detected once, and around three quarters sits in the top ten. Sequencing was carried out using peripheral blood. The receptors derive from a man aged 40-49 years with primary liver carcinoma and hepatitis B virus infection.

The CDR3 is CASPPRKYNEQFF. CDR3 bases: TGTGCCAGCCCCCCTCGAAAGTACAATGAGCAGTTCTTC. This sequence joins TRBV6-4 and TRBJ2-1; D not resolved. The CDR3 length is 13 residues. V was trimmed by 8 bases and J by 4 bases, leaving 12 bases between them. Looked up from germline, CDR1 is MRHNA and CDR2 is SNTAGT.

The rearrangement links TRBV2 to TRBJ2-7; D possibly corresponds to TRBD2 (6 bases). Per the germline V gene, CDR1 is SNHLY and CDR2 is FYNNEI. V was cut by 4 bases and J by 3 bases, with 13 bases left in between. CDR3 length: 14 amino acids. The CDR3, as DNA: TGTGCCAGCAGTGCGTCAGCCGGGGGCTACGAGCAGTACTTC. Its protein is CASSASAGGYEQYF.

The chain is built from TRBV12-3 or TRBV12-4 and TRBJ2-7; tentatively, D is TRBD1 (7 bases). Trimming cost V 4 bases and J 3 bases, with 13 bases left between them. The CDR3 contains 14 residues. In nucleotides, the CDR3 is TGTGCCAGCAGTTCGGGGGCAGGGGGCTACGAGCAGTACTTC. Translation gives CASSSGAGGYEQYF.

Worth noting for this clonotype: A read error may explain this, as a much larger clone is one base away. The rearrangement joins TRBV11-2 to TRBJ1-1; a possible D gene is TRBD1 (5 bases). The V and J ends lost 5 bases and 5 bases respectively, with 15 bases between them. The germline V gene has CDR1 SGHAT and CDR2 FQNNGV. The CDR3 has 14 residues. The CDR3 spells CASSLWNEGTEAFF. CDR3 nucleotide sequence: TGTGCCAGCAGCCTCTGGAATGAGGGGACTGAAGCTTTCTTT.

The J gene is TRBJ1-3, the V gene TRBV29-1; D gene unclear. The germline V gene encodes CDR1 SQVTM and CDR2 ANQGSEA. The CDR3 runs 14 residues. Deletions cut 1 base from V and 4 bases from J, with 11 bases between. As DNA, the CDR3 is TGCAGCGTTGAAGCTCCCCTGGAAGGAAACACCATATATTTT. Its translation is CSVEAPLEGNTIYF.

In the case of this clonotype: Likely a read error: the CDR3 ends without its conserved phenylalanine or tryptophan. This chain links TRBV11-2 with TRBJ2-3; the match to TRBD2 covers 10 bases. This CDR3 contains 15 residues. Germline lookup yields CDR1 SGHAT and CDR2 FQNNGV. The CDR3 protein is CAGSSGTSDTDTQYL. The CDR3 nucleotides read TGTGCCGGCAGCTCCGGGACTAGCGACACAGATACGCAGTATCTT.

The rearrangement uses TRBV12-5 and TRBJ2-7; D gene unclear. Germline V CDR1 and CDR2: LGHNT, FRNRAP. Trimming cost V 5 bases and J 0 bases, with 5 bases left between them. CDR3 size: 12 residues. The DNA of the CDR3 is TGTGCTAGTGGTCCTAGCTCCTACGAGCAGTACTTC. Its protein product is CASGPSSYEQYF.

As for this clonotype: The junction departs from the called germline gene at one end, perhaps through a read error. The chain is built from TRBV29-1 and TRBJ2-1; 7 bases are a match to TRBD1. Germline CDR1 reads SQVTM; CDR2 reads ANQGSEA. This CDR3 comprises 12 residues. The CDR3 region has the DNA TGCGGCGTTGTCAGGGGGAGAAATGAGCAGTTCTTC. Its protein product is CGVVRGRNEQFF.